The 32 T cell receptor beta chains in this list originate from one sample, sequenced in a study of post-analysis software for immune sequencing data. General observations from the study: Among four or five TRBV segments more frequent in patients than controls were TRBV5-6, TRBV5-1 and TRBV20-1.

The antigens for these receptors are not known. The library was made from cDNA and included unique molecular identifiers. One entry per CDR3 protein results from TCRdb running MiXCR on the PCR reads. The table has around 710,000 distinct CDR3 sequences, roughly 46% seen once. The specimen sequenced was blood. Receptor source: a girl aged 10-17 years with multiple sclerosis.

The chain uses TRBV11-2 and TRBJ2-7, with 7 bases fitting TRBD2. Trimming cost V 0 bases and J 4 bases; bases outside gene matches: 9. CDR1 is SGHAT, CDR2 FQNNGV, per germline. The CDR3 is 16 amino acids. The CDR3 reads CASSLEASGTPYEQYF. CDR3 coding DNA: TGTGCCAGCAGCTTAGAGGCTAGCGGTACCCCTTACGAGCAGTACTTC.

This clonotype was counted a few times. The rearrangement joins TRBV7-3 to TRBJ1-2; possibly TRBD1 for D (5 bases). Trimming shortened V by 1 base and J by 9 bases, and 15 bases separated the two germline ends. Germline V gene sequence: CDR1 SGHTA, CDR2 FQGTGA. The CDR3 is 14 residues long. The CDR3 protein is CASSLRGGAPSYTF. CDR3 sequence (DNA): TGTGCCAGCAGCTTAAGGGGCGGGGCCCCAAGCTACACCTTC.

The V call is TRBV4-1, the J call TRBJ1-2; 8 bases are a match to TRBD1. The junction had 15 bases not matched to a gene; V was cut back by 3 bases and J by 6 bases. Germline lookup yields CDR1 MGHRA and CDR2 YSYEKL. The CDR3 spans 17 residues. The CDR3 DNA reads TGCGCCAGCAGCCAGGAGGTGACAGGGGCCGAGACTAATGGCTACACCTTC. Protein sequence: CASSQEVTGAETNGYTF.

In its sample, this clonotype was seen a few times. J is TRBJ2-5 and V is TRBV6-1; 12 nucleotides align to TRBD2. With 7 bases clipped from V and 4 bases from J, the junction kept 16 bases outside the gene matches. The CDR3 is 18 residues long. Germline CDR1 and CDR2: MNHNS and SASEGT. CDR3 nucleotide sequence: TGTGCCAGCACCTTAAATAACCCATTGGGACTAGCGGGAGAGACCCAGTACTTC. The encoded protein is CASTLNNPLGLAGETQYF.

The table lists this clonotype with a few counts. The CDR3 nucleotides are TGCAGTGCTAGAGATCTCAAAGTTCCATACGAGCAGTACTTC. Its protein is CSARDLKVPYEQYF. The chain combines TRBV20-1 with TRBJ2-7; unclear D gene. This CDR3 contains 14 residues. Per the germline V gene, CDR1 is DFQATT and CDR2 is SNEGSKA (reference sequence). The germline V and J ends were trimmed by 0 bases and 4 bases, with 13 bases remaining between them.

This chain joins TRBV12-3 or TRBV12-4 and TRBJ1-2; D is undetermined. V lost 2 bases and J lost 0, with 10 bases in between. This CDR3 is built from 15 residues. CDR3 amino acids: CASSLNHITNYGYTF. The DNA of the CDR3 is TGTGCCAGCAGTTTAAATCATATTACTAACTATGGCTACACCTTC.

The chain combines TRBV10-3 with TRBJ1-2, with 9 bases matching TRBD1. The V gene's germline CDR1 is ENHRY and CDR2 SYGVKD. V was pared by 4 bases and J by 8 bases, with 8 bases of the junction left unmatched. The CDR3 totals 14 residues. DNA for the CDR3: TGTGCCATCAGTGGGGGACAGGGAAGTTTCGGCTACACCTTC. This gives the protein CAISGGQGSFGYTF.

The chain carries TRBV20-1 and TRBJ2-4; no clear D. The CDR3 has 14 amino acids. Germline-derived CDR1 and CDR2 are DFQATT and SNEGSKA (reference sequence). The germline V and J ends were trimmed by 4 bases and 7 bases, with 17 bases remaining between them. The CDR3 spells CSATRVSKGNIQYF. The CDR3 bases are TGCAGTGCTACAAGAGTTAGTAAAGGGAACATTCAGTACTTC.

This clonotype was counted between two and nine times. A junction end diverges from the germline sequence, so it may reflect a read error. The rearrangement joins TRBV6-1 to TRBJ2-6, with 9 bases lining up with TRBD1. The CDR3 spans 17 residues. The germline V gene has CDR1 MNHNS and CDR2 SASEGT. The CDR3 here is CAGSPDRGLTGANVLTF. CDR3 DNA: TGTGCCGGCAGTCCCGACAGGGGGTTGACTGGGGCCAACGTCCTGACTTTC.

The chain couples TRBV7-2 to TRBJ2-5; D is ambiguous. Germline V gene data show CDR1 as SGHTA and CDR2 as FQGNSA. CDR3 size: 14 residues. Between the trimmed V and J ends, which lost 1 base and 1 base, there was a span of 7 bases. The DNA of the CDR3 is TGTGCCAGCAGCTTAGGGTCCCGCCAAGAGACCCAGTACTTC. It encodes CASSLGSRQETQYF.

This clonotype was counted a few times. The chain recombines TRBV5-1 with TRBJ2-7; the match to TRBD1 covers 8 bases. The CDR3 sequence is 15 residues long. The V segment lost 4 bases and the J segment 2 bases; nucleotides outside the gene matches: 8. The germline gives CDR1 SGHRS, CDR2 YFSETQ. This CDR3 reads CASSGGTGPTYEQYF. CDR3 nucleotides: TGCGCCAGCAGCGGCGGGACAGGCCCTACCTACGAGCAGTACTTC.

The CDR3 sequence: CASSLRTRQETEAFF. In DNA form, the CDR3 reads TGTGCCAGCAGCCTCCGCACGCGGCAGGAAACTGAAGCTTTCTTT. This sequence joins TRBV12-3 or TRBV12-4 and TRBJ1-1, with D unclear. Between the trimmed V and J ends, which lost 6 bases and 5 bases, there was a span of 19 bases. This CDR3 comprises 15 residues.

Turning to this clonotype: Its ends do not fully match the called genes, so a read error is possible. This chain connects TRBV12-3 or TRBV12-4 to TRBJ2-1; TRBD1 matches 7 bases. The CDR3 runs to 15 residues. CDR3 sequence reads: CAGSPDRVLNNEQFF. In nucleotides, the CDR3 is TGTGCCGGCAGCCCAGACAGGGTGTTAAACAATGAGCAGTTCTTC.

This clonotype was observed a handful of times. This chain joins TRBV5-1 and TRBJ2-5; D is undetermined. The germline gives CDR1 SGHRS, CDR2 YFSETQ. The ends were cut back, 0 bases at V and 6 bases at J, with 9 bases in the middle. This CDR3 is built from 13 residues. In DNA, the CDR3 is TGCGCCAGCAGCTTGGCCGAGTCTCAGACCCAGTACTTC. Its translation: CASSLAESQTQYF.

V usage is TRBV15 and J usage is TRBJ2-3; 8 bases are shared with TRBD1. The CDR3 runs 16 residues. The V and J ends lost 0 bases and 1 base, in that order; junction bases with no gene match: 3. The germline V gene encodes CDR1 LNHNV and CDR2 YYDKDF (reference sequence). CDR3 residues: CATSRDGGQGTDTQYF. The CDR3 region has the DNA TGTGCCACCAGCAGAGATGGGGGACAGGGCACAGATACGCAGTATTTT.

The chain has TRBV6-5 and TRBJ1-4; D remains ambiguous. V was shortened by 2 bases and J by 0 bases, with 7 bases between the two germline ends. Germline-derived CDR1 and CDR2 are MNHEY and SVGAGI. The CDR3 length is 15 residues. In DNA, the CDR3 is TGTGCCAGCAGTTACGGTGGATCAACTAATGAAAAACTGTTTTTT. It yields the protein CASSYGGSTNEKLFF.

This clonotype was seen a handful of times. J is TRBJ2-4 and V is TRBV7-8; 14 bases align to TRBD2. The DNA end lines up better with TRBJ2-7; the J call may be wrong. The germline V gene encodes CDR1 SGHVS and CDR2 FQNEAQ. CDR3 size: 16 residues. The CDR3 loop reads CASSLKGGLAGGEQYF. The CDR3 DNA is TGTGCCAGCAGCTTAAAGGGCGGACTAGCGGGGGGCGAGCAGTACTTC.

This clonotype occurred a few times. This sequence joins TRBV28 and TRBJ2-3; TRBD2 agrees at 14 bases. Germline CDR1 is MDHEN and CDR2 is SYDVKM. Trimming at V came to 5 bases and at J to 2 bases, leaving 6 bases not matched to a gene. CDR3 length: 17 amino acids. In DNA, the CDR3 is TGTGCCAGCAGTCCCGGACTAGCGGGAGGATTCACAGATACGCAGTATTTT. Protein: CASSPGLAGGFTDTQYF.

The chain carries TRBV7-9 and TRBJ2-1, with 14 nucleotides matching TRBD2. The CDR3 runs 17 residues. The ends lost 5 bases at V and 9 bases at J; junction bases unmatched: 12. The germline gives CDR1 SEHNR, CDR2 FQNEAQ (reference sequence). The DNA for the CDR3 is TGTGCCAGCAGCACCGAAACCGGGACTAGCGGGAGAGCTGAGCAGTTCTTC. It specifies CASSTETGTSGRAEQFF.

The J gene is TRBJ2-3, the V gene TRBV10-3; 7 nucleotides line up with TRBD2. Germline V gene data show CDR1 as ENHRY and CDR2 as SYGVKD. Unmatched junction bases numbered 10, after V lost 4 bases and J lost 0 bases. The CDR3 is 17 amino acids. The CDR3 sequence is CAISGTGTTTSTDTQYF. DNA for the CDR3: TGTGCCATCAGTGGTACCGGGACTACTACTAGCACAGATACGCAGTATTTT.

The rearrangement links TRBV3-1 to TRBJ2-3, with 8 nucleotides matching TRBD2. Losses at the gene ends were 3 bases for V and 8 bases for J; bases not matched to a gene: 16. The germline CDR1 and CDR2 sequences are LGHDT and YNNKEL (reference sequence). The CDR3 loop spans 17 amino acids. CDR3 protein: CASSHVPLLAAGGTQYF. CDR3 DNA: TGTGCCAGCAGCCACGTCCCTTTGTTAGCGGCGGGGGGTACGCAGTATTTT.

This clonotype was found a few times. V and J are TRBV29-1 and TRBJ1-2; 7 bases are shared with TRBD1. The CDR3 spans 13 residues. The germline V gene encodes CDR1 SQVTM and CDR2 ANQGSEA. J was trimmed by 4 bases and V by 1 base; bases with no gene match: 3. CDR3 bases: TGCAGCGTTGAAGTAGGACAGGCCTATGGCTACACCTTC. Protein: CSVEVGQAYGYTF.

The chain is built from TRBV7-2 and TRBJ2-3; D gene unclear. Germline CDR1 is SGHTA and CDR2 is FQGNSA. Trimming cost V 3 bases and J 5 bases, with 12 bases left between them. The CDR3 runs 14 residues. This chain's CDR3 is CASSFRSVQDTQYF. CDR3 nucleotide sequence: TGTGCCAGCAGCTTCCGGTCCGTACAAGATACGCAGTATTTT.

This chain uses TRBV3-1 with TRBJ2-1; TRBD2 matches 11 bases. The CDR3 spans 17 residues. J lost 6 bases, V lost 1 base, and 8 bases had no gene match. In germline, CDR1 is LGHDT, CDR2 YNNKEL (reference sequence). CDR3 in DNA: TGTGCCAGCAGCCAAGCCGAGGGAACTAGCGGGGGCAATGAGCAGTTCTTC. This encodes CASSQAEGTSGGNEQFF.

There are a few counts of this clonotype. The genes are TRBV20-1 and TRBJ2-5; a possible D gene is TRBD1 (7 bases). The V end lost 0 bases, the J end lost 4 bases, and 18 bases lay between the germline ends. The CDR3 runs to 16 residues. Per germline, CDR1 DFQATT and CDR2 SNEGSKA (reference sequence). The CDR3: CSARDPRGLARETQYF. As DNA, the CDR3 is TGCAGTGCTAGAGATCCTAGGGGGCTAGCGAGAGAGACCCAGTACTTC.

About this clonotype itself: One junction end disagrees with the germline gene, perhaps due to a read error. The genes are TRBV6-2 or TRBV6-3 and TRBJ2-3; 12 positions match TRBD2. Germline CDR1 and CDR2: MNHEY and SVGEGT. The CDR3 runs 15 residues. The CDR3 spells CASRHRTSGTDTRYF. CDR3 DNA: TGTGCCAGCAGACACCGGACTAGCGGGACGGATACGCGGTATTTT.

The rearrangement uses TRBV12-3 or TRBV12-4 and TRBJ1-1; a possible D gene is TRBD1 (5 bases). The V gene lost 10 bases and the J gene lost 1 base, with 10 bases spanning the gap. There are 12 residues in the CDR3. CDR3 residues: CATQGWNTEAFF. DNA of the CDR3: TGTGCCACGCAGGGTTGGAACACTGAAGCTTTCTTT.

The V gene is TRBV20-1, the J gene TRBJ2-1; no clear D. The CDR3 sequence is 12 residues long. Trimming took 3 bases from V and 10 from J, leaving 13 bases between them. CDR1 and CDR2 from the germline V gene are DFQATT and SNEGSKA (reference sequence). CDR3: CSASFSPREQFF. CDR3 coding DNA: TGCAGTGCTAGTTTCTCGCCGCGGGAGCAGTTCTTC.

The J gene is TRBJ2-2, the V gene TRBV4-2; D may be TRBD2 (5 bases). V was trimmed by 0 bases and J by 5 bases, leaving 10 bases between them. The CDR3 runs 15 residues. The germline V gene has CDR1 LGHNA and CDR2 YNFKEQ. CDR3 nucleotide sequence: TGTGCCAGCAGCCAAGATCGGGGTGGAACCGGGGAGCTGTTTTTT. Amino acids: CASSQDRGGTGELFF.

The rearrangement joins TRBV12-3 or TRBV12-4 to TRBJ2-1; 9 bases fit TRBD2. V gave up 5 bases and J gave up 8 bases; unmatched junction bases: 7. CDR3 length: 14 residues. CDR3 coding DNA: TGTGCCAGCAGTCTCAGCGGGAGGCGCGATGAGCAGTTCTTC. As protein: CASSLSGRRDEQFF.

This clonotype was observed a handful of times. The gene calls are TRBV27 and TRBJ2-3; D not certain. The germline V gene has CDR1 MNHEY and CDR2 SMNVEV (reference sequence). Trimming shortened V by 0 bases and J by 2 bases, and 6 bases separated the two germline ends. This CDR3 region has 14 residues. The CDR3 DNA follows: TGTGCCAGCAGTTTATCGGCCCCCACAGATACGCAGTATTTT. This encodes CASSLSAPTDTQYF.

In its sample, this clonotype was seen a few times. The chain has TRBV9 and TRBJ2-1; TRBD1 aligns across 7 bases. Germline CDR1 and CDR2: SGDLS and YYNGEE. The ends lost 3 bases at V and 7 bases at J; junction bases unmatched: 4. This CDR3 region has 13 residues. The CDR3 coding sequence is TGTGCCAGCAGCGCCTACAGGGGAAATGAGCAGTTCTTC. It encodes CASSAYRGNEQFF.